The sequence of this T cell receptor beta chain was determined in a study of blood T cell repertoires in COVID-19. At the level of the study: Italy, Spain and the United States were the sources of the convalescent and acute COVID-19 samples. Sources were T cells, B-cell-depleted T cells, or PBMCs; the material itself was cDNA or gDNA.

Profiling relied on immunoSEQ multiplex PCR, and the TCRdb table lists in-frame clones only, not all of them. The sample includes hundreds of thousands of clones, roughly nine tenths seen only once; the top ten take roughly 2.3%. Looked up from germline, CDR1 is SNHLY and CDR2 is FYNNEI. Between the trimmed V and J ends, which lost 6 bases and 2 bases, there was a span of 23 bases. The CDR3 runs 18 residues. This clone was counted between two and nine times. Sequenced material: PBMCs or T cells enriched from blood (not recorded which). The clonotype originates from a woman aged 18-29 years who had recovered from COVID-19. The chain joins TRBV2 to TRBJ2-1, with a tentative D call TRBD1 (6 bases). The DNA of the CDR3 is TGTGCCAGCAGGGAATACAGAGTTACAGGGACCCCCTACAATGAGCAGTTCTTC. As protein: CASREYRVTGTPYNEQFF.